These 9 T cell receptor beta chains were sequenced from one sample in a study of cytomegalovirus exposure and HLA in healthy donors (TCRdb year 2017). Library method: the immunoSEQ multiplex PCR assay. A mixture of 60 forward primers for TCR Vbeta segments and 13 reverse primers for TCR Jbeta segments was used in the multiplex PCR. The source is immuneACCESS, and TCRdb retained only in-frame sequences with V and J called. Part of the clones is not carried over; for the studies checked, unresolved V genes explain less than half of this, and the remainder is unexplained. The sample includes some 150,000 clones, with roughly 81% observed a single time. Of the sample, less than 2.5% is held by the ten largest clones. The source material was PBMCs. Source of these receptors: a woman aged 18-29 years in good health and CMV-seronegative.

The J gene is TRBJ2-1, the V gene TRBV5-1; 9 bases match TRBD2. Trimming at V came to 0 bases and at J to 2 bases, leaving 6 bases not matched to a gene. The CDR3 loop spans 17 amino acids. Germline CDR1 reads SGHRS; CDR2 reads YFSETQ. CDR3 residues: CASSLEPGLAPYNEQFF. In DNA form, the CDR3 reads TGCGCCAGCAGCTTGGAACCGGGACTAGCCCCCTACAATGAGCAGTTCTTC.

This clone was counted only a few times. This sequence joins TRBV28 and TRBJ1-2; D call uncertain. V was pared by 2 bases and J by 3 bases, with 7 bases between. The CDR3 sequence is 13 residues long. The germline gives CDR1 MDHEN, CDR2 SYDVKM. Here the CDR3 DNA reads TGTGCCAGCAGTTTAAGCCCGGACTATGGCTACACCTTC. It translates to CASSLSPDYGYTF.

V gene TRBV10-3 combines with J gene TRBJ2-1, with 8 bases identical to TRBD2. The CDR3 sequence is 14 residues long. The junction had 5 bases not matched to a gene; V was cut back by 8 bases and J by 2 bases. Germline CDR1 and CDR2: ENHRY and SYGVKD. The CDR3 DNA reads TGTGCCATCGGGTTTAGCGGGACCTACAATGAGCAGTTCTTC. It yields the protein CAIGFSGTYNEQFF.

This clone was seen more than once but under ten times. This chain joins TRBV19 and TRBJ1-2; 8 bases align to TRBD1. From germline, CDR1 is LNHDA and CDR2 SQIVND (reference sequence). With 7 bases clipped from V and 5 bases from J, the junction kept 15 bases outside the gene matches. The CDR3 has 16 residues. The CDR3 DNA reads TGTGCCAGTACCCCAGATCAGGGGGCTTCTTATTATGGCTACACCTTC. It yields the protein CASTPDQGASYYGYTF.

The chain has TRBV7-9 and TRBJ2-1; D unresolved. The ends were cut back, 6 bases at V and 7 bases at J, with 13 bases in the middle. This CDR3 region has 13 residues. Looked up from germline, CDR1 is SEHNR and CDR2 is FQNEAQ (reference sequence). The CDR3: CASSPWLENEQFF. CDR3 nucleotide sequence: TGTGCCAGCAGTCCCTGGCTGGAGAATGAGCAGTTCTTC.

The chain joins TRBV11-2 to TRBJ2-7; D gene uncertain. Germline V CDR1 and CDR2: SGHAT, FQNNGV. Trimming cost V 2 bases and J 6 bases, with 5 bases left between them. This CDR3 contains 11 residues. The CDR3 sequence: CASSLNLEQYF. The CDR3, as DNA: TGTGCCAGCAGCTTAAATCTCGAGCAGTACTTC.

A word on this clone: Other DNA sequences in the sample encode the same CDR3. The rearrangement uses TRBV19 and TRBJ1-2; 11 nucleotides agree with TRBD1. The length of the CDR3 is 17 residues. The germline V gene has CDR1 LNHDA and CDR2 SQIVND (reference sequence). The V segment lost 6 bases and the J segment 1 base; nucleotides outside the gene matches: 10. CDR3 protein: CASRPNGQGAFNYGYTF. The CDR3 nucleotides read TGTGCCAGTAGACCGAACGGACAGGGGGCATTTAACTATGGCTACACCTTC.

V and J are TRBV11-2 and TRBJ2-5; tentatively, D is TRBD1 (5 bases). V lost 1 base and J lost 1, with 10 bases in between. The CDR3 has 15 amino acids. Germline CDR1 SGHAT, CDR2 FQNNGV. The CDR3 is CASSLGRRAQETQYF. The CDR3 nucleotides read TGTGCCAGCAGCTTAGGCCGCAGGGCCCAAGAGACCCAGTACTTC. Filled out from reference TRBV11-2 and TRBJ2-5, the complete variable domain reads EAGVAQSPRYKIIEKRQSVAFWCNPISGHATLYWYQQILGQGPKLLIQFQNNGVVDDSQLPKDRFSAERLKGVDSTLKIQPAKLEDSAVYLCASSLGRRAQETQYFGPGTRLLVL.

This rearrangement joins TRBV19 to TRBJ2-7; 11 positions agree with TRBD2. Germline values: CDR1 LNHDA, CDR2 SQIVND (reference sequence). The CDR3 runs 15 residues. V dropped 6 bases and J dropped 1; count of bases not matched to a gene: 5. CDR3 region: CASRVGTSGSYEQYF. The CDR3 DNA follows: TGTGCCAGTAGGGTCGGGACTAGCGGATCCTACGAGCAGTACTTC.